This T cell receptor beta chain was found in a study of blood T cell repertoires in COVID-19. In the study overall: Researchers got acute and convalescent COVID-19 samples from the United States, Italy and Spain. Nucleic acid was either cDNA or gDNA, and it came from T cells, B-cell-depleted T cells, or PBMCs.

Methods used by the authors: Nucleated cell counts were estimated from reference gene primer amplification. Sequencing was performed with immunoSEQ multiplex PCR; in TCRdb, only in-frame clones are kept and a portion is missing. The DNA gave D and trimming, while V, J and clone size come from that table. In the table there are some 49,000 clones, 82% of which are singletons. The CDR3 runs 16 residues. From germline, CDR1 is LGHNA and CDR2 YNFKEQ. V shed 0 bases, J shed 4 bases, and the junction held 7 bases outside the gene matches. The rearrangement joins TRBV4-2 to TRBJ2-7; 9 nucleotides agree with TRBD2. The sample was peripheral blood. This receptor was taken from a woman aged 60-75 years with acute or convalescent COVID-19. The CDR3 protein is CASSQEGSGRKYEQYF. CDR3 nucleotide sequence: TGTGCCAGCAGCCAAGAGGGTAGCGGGAGAAAATACGAGCAGTACTTC.